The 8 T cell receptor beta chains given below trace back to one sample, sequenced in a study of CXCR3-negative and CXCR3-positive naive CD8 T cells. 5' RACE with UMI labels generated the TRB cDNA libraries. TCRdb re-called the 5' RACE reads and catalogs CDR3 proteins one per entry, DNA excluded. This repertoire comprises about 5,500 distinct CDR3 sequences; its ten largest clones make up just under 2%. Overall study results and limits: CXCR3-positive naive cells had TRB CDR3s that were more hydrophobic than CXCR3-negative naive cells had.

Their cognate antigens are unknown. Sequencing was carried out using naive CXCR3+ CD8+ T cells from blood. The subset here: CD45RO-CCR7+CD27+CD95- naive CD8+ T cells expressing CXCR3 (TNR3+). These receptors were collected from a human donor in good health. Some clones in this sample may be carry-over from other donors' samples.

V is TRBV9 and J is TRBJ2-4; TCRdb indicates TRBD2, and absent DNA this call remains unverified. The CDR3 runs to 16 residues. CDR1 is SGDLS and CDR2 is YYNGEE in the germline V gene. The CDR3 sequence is CASSVDRAHNKNIQYF.

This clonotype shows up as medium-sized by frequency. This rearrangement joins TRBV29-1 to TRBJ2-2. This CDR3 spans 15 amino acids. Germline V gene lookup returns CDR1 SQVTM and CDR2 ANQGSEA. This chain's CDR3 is CSVEVGRGIAAELFF.

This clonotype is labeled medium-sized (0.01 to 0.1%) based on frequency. The CDR3 reads CSARDPRTSRDTQYF. V gene TRBV20-1 combines with J gene TRBJ2-3; there is no DNA to check the TCRdb D call of TRBD1. This CDR3 region has 15 residues. Germline CDR1 and CDR2: DFQATT and SNEGSKA (reference sequence).

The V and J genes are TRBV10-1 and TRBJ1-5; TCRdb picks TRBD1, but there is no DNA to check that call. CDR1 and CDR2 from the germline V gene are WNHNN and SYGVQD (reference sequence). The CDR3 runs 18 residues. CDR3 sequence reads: CARSDGLGAERSNQPQHF.

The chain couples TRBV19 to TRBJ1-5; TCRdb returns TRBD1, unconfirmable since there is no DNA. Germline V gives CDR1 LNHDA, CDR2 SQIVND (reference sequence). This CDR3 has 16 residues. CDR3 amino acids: CASSWATGLSNQPQHF.

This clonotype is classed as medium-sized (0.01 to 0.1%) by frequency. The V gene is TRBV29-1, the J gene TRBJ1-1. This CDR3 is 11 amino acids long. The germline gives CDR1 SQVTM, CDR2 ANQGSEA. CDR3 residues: CSPGRGSEAFF. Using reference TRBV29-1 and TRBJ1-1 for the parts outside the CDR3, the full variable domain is SAVISQKPSRDICQRGTSLTIQCQVDSQVTMMFWYRQQPGQSLTLIATANQGSEATYESGFVIDKFPISRPNLTFSTLTVSNMSPEDSSIYLCSPGRGSEAFFGQGTRLTVV.

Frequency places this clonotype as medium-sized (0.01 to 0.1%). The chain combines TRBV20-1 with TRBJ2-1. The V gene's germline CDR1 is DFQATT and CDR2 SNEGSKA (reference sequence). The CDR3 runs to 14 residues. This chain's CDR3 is CSARDKRSYNEQFF.

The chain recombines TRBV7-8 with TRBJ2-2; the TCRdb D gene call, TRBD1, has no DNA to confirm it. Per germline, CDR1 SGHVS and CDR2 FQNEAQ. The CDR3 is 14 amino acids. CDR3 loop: CASSLPPPFGELFF.